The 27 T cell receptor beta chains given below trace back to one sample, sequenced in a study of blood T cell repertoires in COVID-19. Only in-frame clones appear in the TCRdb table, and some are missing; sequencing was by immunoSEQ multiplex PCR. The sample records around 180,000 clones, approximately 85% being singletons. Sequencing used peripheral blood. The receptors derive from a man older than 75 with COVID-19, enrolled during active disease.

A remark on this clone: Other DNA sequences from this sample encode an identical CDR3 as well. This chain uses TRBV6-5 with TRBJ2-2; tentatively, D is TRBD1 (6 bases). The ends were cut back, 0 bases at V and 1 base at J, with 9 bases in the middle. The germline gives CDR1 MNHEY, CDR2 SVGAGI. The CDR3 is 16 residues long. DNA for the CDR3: TGTGCCAGCAGTTACTCGCGCAGGGGGAACACCGGGGAGCTGTTTTTT. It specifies CASSYSRRGNTGELFF.

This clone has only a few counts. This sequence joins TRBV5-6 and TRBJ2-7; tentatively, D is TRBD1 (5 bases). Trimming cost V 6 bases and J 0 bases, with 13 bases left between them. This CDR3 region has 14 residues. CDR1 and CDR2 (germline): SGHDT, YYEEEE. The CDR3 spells CASTPQGSSYEQYF. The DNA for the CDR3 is TGTGCCAGCACCCCTCAGGGCAGCTCCTACGAGCAGTACTTC.

The CDR3 spells CASRGTGGRTDTQYF. The CDR3 nucleotides are TGTGCCAGCAGGGGGACAGGGGGCAGGACAGATACGCAGTATTTT. The chain combines TRBV5-8 with TRBJ2-3; TRBD1 matches at 12 bases. Germline CDR1 SGHTS, CDR2 YDEGEE. CDR3 size: 15 residues. Germline trimming cut 5 bases from V and 3 bases from J; bases unmatched to any gene: 4.

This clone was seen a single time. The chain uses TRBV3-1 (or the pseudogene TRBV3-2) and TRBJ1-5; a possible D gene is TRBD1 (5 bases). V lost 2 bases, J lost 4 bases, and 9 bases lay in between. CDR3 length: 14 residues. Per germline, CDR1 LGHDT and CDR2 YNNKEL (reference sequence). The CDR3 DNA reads TGTGCCAGCAGCCAAATCTCAGGGAATCAGCCCCAGCATTTT. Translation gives CASSQISGNQPQHF.

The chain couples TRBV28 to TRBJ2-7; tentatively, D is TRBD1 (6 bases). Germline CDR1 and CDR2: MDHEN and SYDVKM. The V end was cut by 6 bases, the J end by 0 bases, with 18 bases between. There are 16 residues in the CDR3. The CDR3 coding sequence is TGTGCCAGCAGCTTAAAGACAGGCTATCCCTCCTACGAGCAGTACTTC. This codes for CASSLKTGYPSYEQYF.

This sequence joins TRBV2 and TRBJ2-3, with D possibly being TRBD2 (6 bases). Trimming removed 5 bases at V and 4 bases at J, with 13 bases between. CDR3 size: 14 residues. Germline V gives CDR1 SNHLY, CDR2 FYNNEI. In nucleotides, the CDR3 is TGTGCCAGCAGTTTTAGCGGTGGAGCAGATACGCAGTATTTT. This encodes CASSFSGGADTQYF.

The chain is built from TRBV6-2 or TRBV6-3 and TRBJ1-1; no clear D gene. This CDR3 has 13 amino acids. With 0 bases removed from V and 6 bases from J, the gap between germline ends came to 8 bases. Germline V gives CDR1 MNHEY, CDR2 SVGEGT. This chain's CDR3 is CASSYSYFSEAFF. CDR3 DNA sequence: TGTGCCAGCAGTTACTCATATTTCTCTGAAGCTTTCTTT.

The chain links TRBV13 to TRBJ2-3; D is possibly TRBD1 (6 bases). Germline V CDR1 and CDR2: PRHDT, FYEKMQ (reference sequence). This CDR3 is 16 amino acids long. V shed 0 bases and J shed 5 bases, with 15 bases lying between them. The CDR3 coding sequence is TGTGCCAGCAGCTTAGGTCTGGGGGCCTGGAGAGATACGCAGTATTTT. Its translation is CASSLGLGAWRDTQYF. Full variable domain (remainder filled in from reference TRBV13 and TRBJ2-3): AAGVIQSPRHLIKEKRETATLKCYPIPRHDTVYWYQQGPGQDPQFLISFYEKMQSDKGSIPDRFSAQQFSDYHSELNMSSLELGDSALYFCASSLGLGAWRDTQYFGPGTRLTVL.

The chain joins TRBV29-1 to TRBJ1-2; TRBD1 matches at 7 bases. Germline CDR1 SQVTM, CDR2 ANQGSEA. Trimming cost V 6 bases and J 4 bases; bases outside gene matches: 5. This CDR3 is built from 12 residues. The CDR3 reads CSVWDSAYGYTF. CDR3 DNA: TGCAGCGTCTGGGACAGCGCCTATGGCTACACCTTC.

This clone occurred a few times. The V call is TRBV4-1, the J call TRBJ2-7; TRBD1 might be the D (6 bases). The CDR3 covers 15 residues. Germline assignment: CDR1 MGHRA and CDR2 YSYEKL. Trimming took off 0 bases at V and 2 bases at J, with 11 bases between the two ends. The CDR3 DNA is TGCGCCAGCAGCCAAGATGTACAGGGACCCTACGAGCAGTACTTC. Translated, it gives CASSQDVQGPYEQYF.

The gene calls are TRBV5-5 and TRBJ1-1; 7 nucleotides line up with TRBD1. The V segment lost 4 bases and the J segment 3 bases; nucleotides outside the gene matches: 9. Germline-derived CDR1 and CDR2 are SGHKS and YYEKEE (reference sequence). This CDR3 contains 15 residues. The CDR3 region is CASSPGQLMYTEAFF. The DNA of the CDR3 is TGTGCCAGCAGCCCGGGACAGCTTATGTACACTGAAGCTTTCTTT. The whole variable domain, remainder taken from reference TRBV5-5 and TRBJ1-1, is DAGVTQSPTHLIKTRGQQVTLRCSPISGHKSVSWYQQVLGQGPQFIFQYYEKEERGRGNFPDRFSARQFPNYSSELNVNALLLGDSALYLCASSPGQLMYTEAFFGQGTRLTVV.

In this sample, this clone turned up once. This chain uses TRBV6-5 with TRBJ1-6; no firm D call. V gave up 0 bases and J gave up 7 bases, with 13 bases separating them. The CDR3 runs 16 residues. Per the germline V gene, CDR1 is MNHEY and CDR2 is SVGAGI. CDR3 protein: CASSYSGGKYNSPLHF. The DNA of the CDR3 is TGTGCCAGCAGTTACTCGGGCGGGAAGTACAATTCACCCCTCCACTTT.

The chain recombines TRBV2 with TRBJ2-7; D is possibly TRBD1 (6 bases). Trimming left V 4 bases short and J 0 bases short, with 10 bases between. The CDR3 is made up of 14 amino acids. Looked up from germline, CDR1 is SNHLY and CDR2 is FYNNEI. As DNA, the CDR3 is TGTGCCAGCAGTGTAGGGGGACACTCCTACGAGCAGTACTTC. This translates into CASSVGGHSYEQYF.

The CDR3 DNA follows: TGCGCCAGCAGCCAAGATAGGACAGGGGGGTTTGAAAAACTGTTTTTT. Residues: CASSQDRTGGFEKLFF. The chain employs TRBV4-1 and TRBJ1-4; 10 positions agree with TRBD1. V shed 0 bases, J shed 7 bases, and the junction held 5 bases outside the gene matches. Looked up from germline, CDR1 is MGHRA and CDR2 is YSYEKL. The CDR3 has 16 amino acids.

CDR3 bases: TGCGCCAGCAGCTCTGAGAAGGGGTGGAATGAGCAGTTCTTC. Residues: CASSSEKGWNEQFF. The chain couples TRBV5-1 to TRBJ2-1; D might be TRBD1 (5 bases). Germline-derived CDR1 and CDR2 are SGHRS and YFSETQ. Trimming took off 3 bases at V and 7 bases at J, with 14 bases between the two ends. The CDR3 length is 14 residues.

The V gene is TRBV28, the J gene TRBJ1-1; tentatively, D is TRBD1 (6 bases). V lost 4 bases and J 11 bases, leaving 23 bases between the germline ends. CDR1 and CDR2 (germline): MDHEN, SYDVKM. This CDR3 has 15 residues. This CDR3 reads CASSSHYLGDRGAFF. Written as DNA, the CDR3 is TGTGCCAGCAGTTCACACTACTTAGGGGATAGGGGGGCTTTCTTT.

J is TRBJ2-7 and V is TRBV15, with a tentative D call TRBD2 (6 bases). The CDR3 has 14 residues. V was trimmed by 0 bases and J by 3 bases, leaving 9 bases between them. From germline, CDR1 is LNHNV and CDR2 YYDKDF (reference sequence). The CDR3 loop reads CATSRDRGGYEQYF. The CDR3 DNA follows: TGTGCCACCAGCAGAGATCGGGGAGGCTACGAGCAGTACTTC.

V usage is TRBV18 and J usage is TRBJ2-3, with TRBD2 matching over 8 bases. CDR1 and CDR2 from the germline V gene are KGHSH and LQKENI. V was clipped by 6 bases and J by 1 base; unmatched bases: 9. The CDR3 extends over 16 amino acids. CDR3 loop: CASSRRAGGGTDTQYF. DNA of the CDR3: TGTGCCAGCTCCCGCCGGGCGGGAGGAGGCACAGATACGCAGTATTTT.

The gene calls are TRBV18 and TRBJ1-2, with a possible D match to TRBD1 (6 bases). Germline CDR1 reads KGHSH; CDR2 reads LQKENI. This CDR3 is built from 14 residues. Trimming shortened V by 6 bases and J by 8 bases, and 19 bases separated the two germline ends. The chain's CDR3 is CASSSDQGTWGYTF. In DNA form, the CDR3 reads TGTGCCAGCTCTTCCGACCAAGGGACATGGGGCTACACCTTC.

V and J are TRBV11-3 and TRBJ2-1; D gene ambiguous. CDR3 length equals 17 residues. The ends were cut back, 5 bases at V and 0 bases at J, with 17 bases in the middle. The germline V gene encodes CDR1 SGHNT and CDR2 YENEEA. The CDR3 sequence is CASSLPSLSGSYNEQFF. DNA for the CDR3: TGTGCCAGCAGCCTCCCTTCGCTTTCGGGCTCCTACAATGAGCAGTTCTTC.

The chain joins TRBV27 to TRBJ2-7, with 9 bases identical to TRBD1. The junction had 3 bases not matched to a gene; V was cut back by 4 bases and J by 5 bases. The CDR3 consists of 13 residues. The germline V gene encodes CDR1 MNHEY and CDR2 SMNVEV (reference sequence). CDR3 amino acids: CASSSDRGNEQYF. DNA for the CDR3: TGTGCCAGCAGTTCGGACAGGGGTAACGAGCAGTACTTC.

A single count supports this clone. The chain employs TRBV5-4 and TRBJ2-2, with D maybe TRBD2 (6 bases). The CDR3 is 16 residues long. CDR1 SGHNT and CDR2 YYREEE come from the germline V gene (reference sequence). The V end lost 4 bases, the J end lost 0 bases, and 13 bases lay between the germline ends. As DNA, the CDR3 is TGTGCCAGCAGCCCACTGGGCGGGACGAACACCGGGGAGCTGTTTTTT. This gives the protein CASSPLGGTNTGELFF.

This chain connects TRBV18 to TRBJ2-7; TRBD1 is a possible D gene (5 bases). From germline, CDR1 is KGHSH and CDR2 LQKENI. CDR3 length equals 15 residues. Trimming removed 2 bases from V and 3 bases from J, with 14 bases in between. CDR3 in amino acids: CASSPTRQPGYEQYF. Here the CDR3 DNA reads TGTGCCAGCTCACCAACCCGACAGCCTGGCTACGAGCAGTACTTC.

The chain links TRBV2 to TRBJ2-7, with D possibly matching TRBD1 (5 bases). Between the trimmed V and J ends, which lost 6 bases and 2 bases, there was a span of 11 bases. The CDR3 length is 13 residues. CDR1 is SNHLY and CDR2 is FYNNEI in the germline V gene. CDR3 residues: CASRLPGTYEQYF. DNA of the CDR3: TGTGCCAGCAGGCTTCCAGGGACCTACGAGCAGTACTTC.

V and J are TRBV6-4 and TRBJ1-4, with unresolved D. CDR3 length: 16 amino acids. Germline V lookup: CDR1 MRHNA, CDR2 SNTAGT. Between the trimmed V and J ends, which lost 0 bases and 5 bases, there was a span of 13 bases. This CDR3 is CASSDSIGMGNEKLFF. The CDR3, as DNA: TGTGCCAGCAGTGACTCGATCGGGATGGGAAATGAAAAACTGTTTTTT.

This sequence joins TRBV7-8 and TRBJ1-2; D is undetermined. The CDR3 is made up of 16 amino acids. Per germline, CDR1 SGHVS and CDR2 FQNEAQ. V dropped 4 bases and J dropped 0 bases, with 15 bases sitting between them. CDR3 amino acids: CASSSVGVRSNYGYTF. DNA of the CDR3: TGTGCCAGCAGCTCCGTCGGGGTGAGGTCTAACTATGGCTACACCTTC.

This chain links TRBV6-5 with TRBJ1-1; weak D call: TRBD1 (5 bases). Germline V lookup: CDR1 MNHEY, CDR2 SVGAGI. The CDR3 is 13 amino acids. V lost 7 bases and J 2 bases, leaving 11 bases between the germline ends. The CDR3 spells CASNPTENTEAFF. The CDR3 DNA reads TGTGCCAGCAACCCGACAGAAAACACTGAAGCTTTCTTT.